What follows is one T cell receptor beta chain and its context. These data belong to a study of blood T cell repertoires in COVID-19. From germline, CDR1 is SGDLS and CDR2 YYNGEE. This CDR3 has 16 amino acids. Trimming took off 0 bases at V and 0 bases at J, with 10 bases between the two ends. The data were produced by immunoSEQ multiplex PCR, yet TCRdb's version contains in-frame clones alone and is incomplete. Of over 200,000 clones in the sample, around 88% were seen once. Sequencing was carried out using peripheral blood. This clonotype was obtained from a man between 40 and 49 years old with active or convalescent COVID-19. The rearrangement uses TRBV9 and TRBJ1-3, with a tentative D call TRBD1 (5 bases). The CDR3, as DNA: TGTGCCAGCAGCGTAGGAGCAGGGTCCTCTGGAAACACCATATATTTT. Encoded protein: CASSVGAGSSGNTIYF.